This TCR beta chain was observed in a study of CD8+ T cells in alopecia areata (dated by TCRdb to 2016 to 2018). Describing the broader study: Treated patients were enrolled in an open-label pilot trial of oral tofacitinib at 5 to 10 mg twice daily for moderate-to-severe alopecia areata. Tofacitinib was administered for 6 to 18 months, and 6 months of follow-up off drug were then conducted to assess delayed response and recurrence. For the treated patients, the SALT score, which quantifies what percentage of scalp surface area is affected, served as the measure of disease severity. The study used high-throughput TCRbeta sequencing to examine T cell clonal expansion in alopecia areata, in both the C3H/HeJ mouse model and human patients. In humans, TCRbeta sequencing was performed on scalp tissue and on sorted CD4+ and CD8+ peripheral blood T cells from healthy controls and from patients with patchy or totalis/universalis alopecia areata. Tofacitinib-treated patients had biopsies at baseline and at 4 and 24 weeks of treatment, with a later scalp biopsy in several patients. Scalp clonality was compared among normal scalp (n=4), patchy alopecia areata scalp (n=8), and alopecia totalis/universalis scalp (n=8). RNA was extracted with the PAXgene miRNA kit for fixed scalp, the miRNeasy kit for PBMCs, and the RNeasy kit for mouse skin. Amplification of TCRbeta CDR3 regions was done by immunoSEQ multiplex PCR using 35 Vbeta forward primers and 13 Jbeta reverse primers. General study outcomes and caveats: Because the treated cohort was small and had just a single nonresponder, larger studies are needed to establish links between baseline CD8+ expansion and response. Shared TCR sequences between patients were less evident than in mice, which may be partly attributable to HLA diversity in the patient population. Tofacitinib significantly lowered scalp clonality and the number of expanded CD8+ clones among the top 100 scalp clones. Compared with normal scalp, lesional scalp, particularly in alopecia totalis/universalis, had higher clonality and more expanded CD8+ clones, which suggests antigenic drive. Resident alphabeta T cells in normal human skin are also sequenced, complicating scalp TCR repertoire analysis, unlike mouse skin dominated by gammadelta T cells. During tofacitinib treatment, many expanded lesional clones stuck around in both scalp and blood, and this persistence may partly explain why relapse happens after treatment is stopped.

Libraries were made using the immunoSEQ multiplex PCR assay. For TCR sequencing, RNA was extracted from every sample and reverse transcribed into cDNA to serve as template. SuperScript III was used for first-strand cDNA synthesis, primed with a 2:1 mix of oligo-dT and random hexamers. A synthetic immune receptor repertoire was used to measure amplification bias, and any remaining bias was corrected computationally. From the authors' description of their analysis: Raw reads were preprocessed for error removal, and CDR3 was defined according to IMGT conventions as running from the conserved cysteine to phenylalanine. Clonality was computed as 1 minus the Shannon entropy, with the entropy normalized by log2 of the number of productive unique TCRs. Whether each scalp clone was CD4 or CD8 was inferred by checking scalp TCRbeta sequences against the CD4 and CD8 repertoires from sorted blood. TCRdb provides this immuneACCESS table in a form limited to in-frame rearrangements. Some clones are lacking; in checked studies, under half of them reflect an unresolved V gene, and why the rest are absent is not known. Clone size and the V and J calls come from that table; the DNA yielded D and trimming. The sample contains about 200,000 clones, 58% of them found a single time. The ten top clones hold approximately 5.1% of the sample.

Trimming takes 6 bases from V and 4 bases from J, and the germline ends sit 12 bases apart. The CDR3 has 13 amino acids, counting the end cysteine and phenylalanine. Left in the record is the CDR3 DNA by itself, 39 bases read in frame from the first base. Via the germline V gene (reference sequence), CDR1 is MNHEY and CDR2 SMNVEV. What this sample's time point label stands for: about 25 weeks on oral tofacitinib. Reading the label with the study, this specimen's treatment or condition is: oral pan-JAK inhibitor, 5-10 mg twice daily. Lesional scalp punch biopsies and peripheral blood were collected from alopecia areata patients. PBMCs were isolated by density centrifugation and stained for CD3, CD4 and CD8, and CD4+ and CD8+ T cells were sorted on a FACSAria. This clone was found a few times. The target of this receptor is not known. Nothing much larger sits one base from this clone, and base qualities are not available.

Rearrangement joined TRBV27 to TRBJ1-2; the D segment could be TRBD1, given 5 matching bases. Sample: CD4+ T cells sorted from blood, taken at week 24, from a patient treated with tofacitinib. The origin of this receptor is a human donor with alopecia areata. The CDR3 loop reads CASSSNQGYGYTF. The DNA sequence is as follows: TGTGCCAGCAGCTCTAACCAGGGCTATGGCTACACCTTC.